This TCR beta chain was documented in a study of blood T cell repertoires in COVID-19. Assay used: immunoSEQ multiplex PCR; TCRdb lists only in-frame clones, some missing. The sample holds some 460,000 clones; roughly nine tenths are singletons and the top ten take around 0.7%. Sample: PBMCs or T cells enriched from blood (not recorded which). This receptor was obtained from a woman aged 18-35 years who had recovered from COVID-19.

The CDR3: CASRGQPNTEAFF. Here the CDR3 DNA reads TGTGCCAGCAGGGGACAGCCGAACACTGAAGCTTTCTTT. The chain has TRBV27 and TRBJ1-1; 7 bases fit TRBD1. From germline, CDR1 is MNHEY and CDR2 SMNVEV (reference sequence). The CDR3 sequence is 13 residues long. Unmatched junction bases numbered 2, after V lost 6 bases and J lost 1 base.